This TCR beta chain was recorded in a study of shared clonotypes between healthy human individuals. Per the study methods: With immunoSEQ giving junction-only sequences and no quality scores, filtering differed. The assay was immunoSEQ multiplex PCR, and TCRdb's table has in-frame clones only and misses some. That table is the source of V, J and clone size, and D and trimming were worked out from the DNA. The top ten hold 0.36% of the sample, which has 2 million to 3 million clones, 90% to 95% seen once. The V gene lost 4 bases and the J gene lost 2 bases, with 13 bases spanning the gap. The CDR3 contains 15 residues. CDR1 and CDR2 (germline): LGHNA, YSLEER. Naive CD4+ cells were CD45RA-selected; the remaining cells were memory.

The source of this sequence is a man younger than 35 in good health. Some clones in this sample may be carry-over from other donors' samples. The V and J genes are TRBV4-3 and TRBJ2-3; perhaps D is TRBD1 or TRBD2 (7 bases each). What was sequenced was naive CD4+ T cells from PBMCs. Subset given: CD45RA+ positively selected. DNA for the CDR3: TGCGCCAGCAGCCCCCAGGGGGGGTCCACAGATACGCAGTATTTT. This encodes CASSPQGGSTDTQYF.